The 8 T cell receptor beta chains presented below share a single source sample, sequenced in a study of blood T cell repertoires in COVID-19. Assay: immunoSEQ multiplex PCR; the TCRdb copy retains only in-frame clones and omits some. Of roughly 62,000 clones detected, roughly 89% appear once; the ten largest clones hold approximately 6%. The material sequenced was peripheral blood. These TCRs come from a human donor in a cohort sampled during active COVID-19.

This chain joins TRBV5-1 and TRBJ1-1; TRBD1 is a possible D gene (6 bases). Per the germline V gene, CDR1 is SGHRS and CDR2 is YFSETQ. Trimming left V 2 bases short and J 0 bases short, with 17 bases between. The CDR3 spans 17 residues. The CDR3 protein is CASSFAQGQSMNTEAFF. Written as DNA, the CDR3 is TGCGCCAGCAGCTTCGCCCAGGGGCAGTCGATGAACACTGAAGCTTTCTTT. Full variable domain (rest looked up from reference TRBV5-1 and TRBJ1-1): KAGVTQTPRYLIKTRGQQVTLSCSPISGHRSVSWYQQTPGQGLQFLFEYFSETQRNKGNFPGRFSGRQFSNSRSEMNVSTLELGDSALYLCASSFAQGQSMNTEAFFGQGTRLTVV.

V usage is TRBV7-8 and J usage is TRBJ2-2; 11 positions match TRBD2. CDR1 is SGHVS, CDR2 FQNEAQ, per germline. The CDR3 is 18 residues long. V trimming: 1 base; J trimming: 1 base; junction bases outside the gene matches: 5. The CDR3 DNA reads as TGTGCCAGCAGCTTAGGGGTAGCGGGGGGGTTGAACACCGGGGAGCTGTTTTTT. Its protein product is CASSLGVAGGLNTGELFF.

The rearrangement uses TRBV7-2 and TRBJ1-6; TRBD1 matches at 9 bases. Per the germline V gene, CDR1 is SGHTA and CDR2 is FQGNSA. With 5 bases clipped from V and 9 bases from J, the junction kept 11 bases outside the gene matches. The CDR3 loop spans 16 amino acids. CDR3: CASSTGTGPRGSPLHF. The CDR3 DNA reads TGTGCCAGCAGCACGGGGACAGGGCCCAGAGGTTCACCCCTCCACTTT.

This rearrangement joins TRBV6-5 to TRBJ2-7; 9 positions match TRBD1. The germline CDR1 and CDR2 sequences are MNHEY and SVGAGI. There are 14 residues in the CDR3. V trimming: 7 bases; J trimming: 2 bases; junction bases outside the gene matches: 6. Here the CDR3 DNA reads TGTGCCAGCAACTCACGACAGGGGGCCTACGAGCAGTACTTC. As protein: CASNSRQGAYEQYF.

This chain links TRBV9 with TRBJ2-1; 7 nucleotides agree with TRBD2. V shed 0 bases, J shed 0 bases, and the junction held 3 bases outside the gene matches. From germline, CDR1 is SGDLS and CDR2 YYNGEE. There are 16 residues in the CDR3. In DNA, the CDR3 is TGTGCCAGCAGCGTAGAGTCTAGCGGCTCCTACAATGAGCAGTTCTTC. Amino acid sequence: CASSVESSGSYNEQFF.

This clone was recorded once. This chain connects TRBV19 to TRBJ2-1, with D maybe TRBD2 (5 bases). This CDR3 region has 16 residues. V shed 1 base and J shed 9 bases, with 19 bases lying between them. Germline CDR1 LNHDA, CDR2 SQIVND (reference sequence). The CDR3 reads CASSIGAGPSGGEQFF. The DNA for the CDR3 is TGTGCCAGTAGTATAGGGGCGGGCCCCTCCGGAGGTGAGCAGTTCTTC.

The rearrangement joins TRBV27 to TRBJ1-3; perhaps TRBD1 as D (6 bases). The germline V and J ends were trimmed by 5 bases and 0 bases, with 20 bases remaining between them. Germline values: CDR1 MNHEY, CDR2 SMNVEV (reference sequence). The CDR3 totals 18 residues. CDR3 sequence: CASSPKHRDTGSGNTIYF. CDR3 in DNA: TGTGCCAGCAGTCCCAAACACCGGGACACGGGCTCTGGAAACACCATATATTTT.

This clone was seen just once. The chain carries TRBV12-5 and TRBJ2-7, with a weak D call TRBD1 (6 bases). In germline, CDR1 is LGHNT, CDR2 FRNRAP. Trimming pared 0 bases from V and 2 bases from J, leaving 35 bases between. This CDR3 is built from 23 residues. CDR3 region: CASGLVQAQTSLPWRGQTYEQYF. The CDR3 DNA follows: TGTGCTAGTGGTTTGGTACAGGCCCAGACCTCTCTTCCCTGGCGAGGACAGACCTACGAGCAGTACTTC. Full variable domain (missing parts from reference TRBV12-5 and TRBJ2-7): DARVTQTPRHKVTEMGQEVTMRCQPILGHNTVFWYRQTMMQGLELLAYFRNRAPLDDSGMPKDRFSAEMPDATLATLKIQPSEPRDSAVYFCASGLVQAQTSLPWRGQTYEQYFGPGTRLTVT.